The source of this T cell receptor (beta chain) is a study of vaccination effects on CD4 cells after COVID-19. For the study at large: Sampling occurred a median 72 days post second dose, range 14 to 241.

The CDR3 extends over 13 amino acids. Trimming took 3 bases from V and 5 from J, leaving 7 bases between them. Ahead of sequencing, the ViraFEST assay grew antigen-specific CD4+ T cells using viral peptide pools. CD4+ T cells were isolated after 10 days of culture. The vaccine given was either BNT162b2 or mRNA-1273, in two doses. Of note for this clone: Antigen specificity is unknown.

Libraries were prepared by immunoSEQ multiplex PCR; TCRdb keeps only in-frame clonotypes and omits some of them. The sample shows about 38,000 clones, approximately 84% of them seen only once. Sample: CD4+ T cells from PBMCs cultured with HCoV-NL63 spike peptides, taken after COVID-19 vaccination. The source of this sequence is a human donor who received a COVID-19 vaccine. Some clones in this sample may be carry-over from other donors' samples. The genes are TRBV12-3 or TRBV12-4 and TRBJ2-2, with D hard to call. The CDR3 DNA sequence: TGTGCCAGCAGTTTTCGAGAAACCGGGGAGCTGTTTTTT. This codes for CASSFRETGELFF.